These 19 T cell receptor beta chains were all obtained from the same sample, sequenced in a study of tumor-infiltrating lymphocytes in primary liver carcinoma. From around 500 ng total RNA, TCR beta cDNA was generated with a primer in the constant region. What produced the TCR beta libraries was three nested multiplex PCR rounds using slightly modified ARM-PCR. Both of the initial two PCR rounds ran for about 9 cycles and employed TRBV1-TRBV30 forward primers alongside a C-beta reverse primer. TCRdb itself ran the multiplex PCR reads through MiXCR, one entry per CDR3 protein. The data hold roughly 80,000 distinct CDR3 sequences, with roughly 69% observed a single time. Bulk tissue was left unsorted, and RNA and DNA were co-extracted from about 20-30 mg of it. The sample was tumor-adjacent normal liver tissue. The receptor source for this set is a man aged 40-49 years with primary liver carcinoma and hepatitis B virus infection.

This chain links TRBV5-4 with TRBJ2-5; perhaps TRBD1 as D (5 bases). There are 14 residues in the CDR3. CDR1 is SGHNT, CDR2 YYREEE, per germline (reference sequence). Here the CDR3 DNA reads TGTATCAGTAGCTTGGTAGGGGTCCAAGAGACCCAGTACTTC. Protein product: CISSLVGVQETQYF.

This clonotype was counted between two and nine times. The chain uses TRBV11-2 and TRBJ1-2; 7 bases are shared with TRBD1. There are 15 residues in the CDR3. Germline CDR1 SGHAT, CDR2 FQNNGV. CDR3 sequence: CDSSYTGDSSPGYTF. The DNA for the CDR3 is TGTGATAGCAGCTATACAGGGGACTCCTCCCCTGGCTACACCTTC.

Note on this clonotype: Mismatch with germline at one junction end may stem from a read error. The chain links TRBV6-2 or TRBV6-3 to TRBJ2-3; 12 nucleotides align to TRBD2. Germline CDR1 is MNHEY and CDR2 is SVGEGT. This CDR3 is built from 18 residues. CDR3 DNA: TGTGCCAGTAGCTTCCCCCGACTAGCGGGAGCGGGGGCAGATACGCAGTACTTT. It translates to CASSFPRLAGAGADTQYF.

There are a few counts of this clonotype. With a much larger clone just one base away, this may be a read error. V usage is TRBV24-1 and J usage is TRBJ2-1; no reliable D call. The CDR3 is 11 residues long. CDR1 and CDR2 from the germline V gene are KGHDR and SFDVKD. CDR3 sequence reads: CATSDDNEQSF. DNA for the CDR3: TGTGCCACCAGTGACGACAATGAGCAGTCCTTC.

A note on this clonotype: The germline gene is not matched at one end of the junction; a read error may be the cause. The V gene is TRBV5-5, the J gene TRBJ1-5; the D gene is possibly TRBD1 (5 bases). This CDR3 is built from 15 residues. Germline V gives CDR1 SGHKS, CDR2 YYEKEE (reference sequence). CDR3 amino acids: CVSSLRWVGDQPQHF. The CDR3 bases are TGTGTCAGCAGCTTGAGATGGGTGGGGGACCAGCCCCAGCATTTT. Supplemented by reference TRBV5-5 and TRBJ1-5, the full variable domain reads DAGVTQSPTHLIKTRGQQVTLRCSPISGHKSVSWYQQVLGQGPQFIFQYYEKEERGRGNFPDRFSARQFPNYSSELNVNALLLGDSALYLCVSSLRWVGDQPQHFGDGTRLSIL.

With respect to this clonotype: No DNA is shown, since the ends of the CDR3 on it are uncertain; the CDR3 is the one TCRdb lists. V is TRBV11-2 and J is TRBJ2-7; the table's D call, TRBD1, has no DNA check behind it. Germline CDR1 is SGHAT and CDR2 is FQNNGV. Ends included, the CDR3 has 15 residues. The CDR3 is CGSSLDFGPEDEQYF.

The chain has TRBV29-1 and TRBJ2-1; D is perhaps TRBD2 (6 bases). The CDR3 consists of 13 residues. Trimming removed 4 bases at V and 9 bases at J, with 16 bases between. Germline loops: CDR1 SQVTM, CDR2 ANQGSEA. The CDR3 sequence: CSVAIAEAGEQFF. DNA of the CDR3: TGCAGCGTTGCCATCGCGGAAGCGGGTGAGCAGTTCTTC.

With respect to this clonotype: The CDR3 carries no conserved terminal phenylalanine or tryptophan, so it likely arises from a read error. Because the CDR3's place on the DNA is in doubt, the DNA is left out and the CDR3 is given as listed by TCRdb. This chain connects TRBV4-3 to TRBJ2-7; the DNA was not used to check the table's D call, TRBD2. Germline assignment: CDR1 LGHNA and CDR2 YSLEER. The CDR3 totals 15 residues, both ends included. The CDR3 sequence is CASSQDRETPYVLYC.

In DNA form, the CDR3 reads TGTGCCAGTAGTAACCCGACTAGCGGGAATGAGCAGTTCTTC. This translates into CASSNPTSGNEQFF. This rearrangement joins TRBV19 to TRBJ2-1; 10 bases are shared with TRBD2. The germline V gene encodes CDR1 LNHDA and CDR2 SQIVND (reference sequence). V shed 4 bases, J shed 7 bases, and the junction held 4 bases outside the gene matches. CDR3 length: 14 residues. Full variable domain (rest looked up from reference TRBV19 and TRBJ2-1): DGGITQSPKYLFRKEGQNVTLSCEQNLNHDAMYWYRQDPGQGLRLIYYSQIVNDFQKGDIAEGYSVSREKKESFPLTVTSAQKNPTAFYLCASSNPTSGNEQFFGPGTRLTVL.

This clonotype was seen once. A junction end diverges from the germline sequence, so it may reflect a read error. V usage is TRBV4-1 and J usage is TRBJ2-1; D is possibly TRBD1 or TRBD2 (5 bases each). Germline-derived CDR1 and CDR2 are MGHRA and YSYEKL. This CDR3 contains 19 residues. DNA of the CDR3: TGCGCCGGCAGCCAAGACCGAGGAGAGAGGGCCAGGGTTCGCAATGAGCAGTTCTTC. Its translation is CAGSQDRGERARVRNEQFF.

Concerning this clonotype itself: Being one base from a much bigger clone, this may be a read error. This rearrangement joins TRBV7-9 to TRBJ2-7; D possibly corresponds to TRBD1 (5 bases). The CDR3 spans 13 residues. Looked up from germline, CDR1 is SEHNR and CDR2 is FQNEAQ (reference sequence). The ends were cut back, 1 base at V and 6 bases at J, with 10 bases in the middle. As DNA, the CDR3 is TGTGCCAGCAGCTTAGTCCAGGGAAGCGAGCAGTACTTC. Translated, it gives CASSLVQGSEQYF.

The V call is TRBV12-3 or TRBV12-4, the J call TRBJ2-1; D not resolved. This CDR3 spans 15 amino acids. V was shortened by 6 bases and J by 0 bases, with 12 bases between the two germline ends. The CDR3 bases are TGTGCCAGCAGCCCCTTGGCGGTCTCCTACAATGAGCAGTTCTTC. As protein: CASSPLAVSYNEQFF.

The chain recombines TRBV5-1 with TRBJ1-4; D gene uncertain. Trimming cost V 1 base and J 4 bases, with 17 bases left between them. Germline V gene lookup returns CDR1 SGHRS and CDR2 YFSETQ. The CDR3 consists of 17 residues. The CDR3: CASSLSGRVALNEKLFF. DNA of the CDR3: TGCGCCAGCAGCTTGAGCGGACGGGTGGCCCTTAATGAAAAACTGTTTTTT.

This chain connects TRBV6-2 or TRBV6-3 to TRBJ2-3; D possibly corresponds to TRBD2 (5 bases). Per germline, CDR1 MNHEY and CDR2 SVGEGT. The V and J ends lost 7 bases and 7 bases respectively, with 18 bases between them. This CDR3 spans 14 amino acids. The CDR3 loop reads CASISYEGINTQYF. The CDR3 bases are TGTGCCAGCATATCATATGAGGGAATCAATACGCAGTATTTT.

A single count supports this clonotype. A single base separates this from a much larger clone, so it may be a read error. The chain employs TRBV11-1 and TRBJ2-1; the D is unclear. Germline lookup yields CDR1 SGHAT and CDR2 FQDESV (reference sequence). CDR3 length: 16 residues. This chain's CDR3 is CASSLAQYLSYNGQFF. For the CDR3, the DNA is TGTGCCAGCAGCTTAGCGCAGTACCTATCCTACAATGGGCAGTTCTTC.

In its sample, this clonotype was seen a few times. The chain couples TRBV29-1 to TRBJ2-1, with a tentative D call TRBD1 (6 bases). The germline CDR1 and CDR2 sequences are SQVTM and ANQGSEA. The V end lost 4 bases, the J end lost 6 bases, and 7 bases lay between the germline ends. The CDR3 runs 11 residues. The CDR3 DNA reads as TGCAGCGTTGGACAGGCCAATGAGCAGTTCTTC. It codes for CSVGQANEQFF.

The table lists this clonotype with many counts. The genes are TRBV28 and TRBJ1-6; 9 bases are shared with TRBD1. Germline V lookup: CDR1 MDHEN, CDR2 SYDVKM. The CDR3 sequence is 15 residues long. The junction had 4 bases not matched to a gene; V was cut back by 8 bases and J by 2 bases. Here the CDR3 reads CASGTGPAYNSPLHF. In DNA form, the CDR3 reads TGTGCCAGCGGGACAGGGCCGGCCTATAATTCACCCCTCCACTTT.

Points on this clonotype: Relative to the germline gene, one junction end is altered; a read error may explain this. The rearrangement links TRBV29-1 to TRBJ2-7, with a weak D call TRBD2 (6 bases). This CDR3 has 11 amino acids. CDR1 SQVTM and CDR2 ANQGSEA come from the germline V gene. The CDR3 bases are TGCAGCATTGAGGAGGGATACGAGCAGTACTTC. Translated: CSIEEGYEQYF.

This clonotype appeared a single time. No conserved phenylalanine or tryptophan is present at the end of the CDR3, so a read error is the likely explanation. The genes are TRBV6-6 and TRBJ2-7; D is unresolved. Germline V gives CDR1 MNHNY, CDR2 SVGAGI (reference sequence). The CDR3 totals 12 residues. The CDR3 DNA sequence: TGTGCCAGCTGTTACACAATCTACGAGCAGTACTTA. Protein: CASCYTIYEQYL.